These 25 T cell receptor beta chains came from one sample sequenced in a study of post-analysis software for immune sequencing data. What these receptors recognize is not known. Overall study results and limits: Four or five TRBV segments were more frequent in patients than controls; TRBV5-6, TRBV5-1 and TRBV20-1 belonged to this group.

Unique molecular identifiers were carried by the TCR beta cDNA libraries. TCRdb used MiXCR to reprocess the PCR reads, holding one entry per CDR3 protein. The data contain around 200,000 distinct CDR3 sequences, 29% of them singletons. Sequences were obtained from blood. These receptors all stem from a girl under 18 with multiple sclerosis.

The V gene is TRBV13, the J gene TRBJ2-6, with 13 bases that match TRBD2. CDR3 length: 18 amino acids. Germline CDR1 reads PRHDT; CDR2 reads FYEKMQ (reference sequence). The V and J ends lost 5 bases and 0 bases, in that order; junction bases with no gene match: 4. The CDR3 DNA reads as TGTGCCAGCAGCCTGGGACTAGCGGGGATCTCTGGGGCCAACGTCCTGACTTTC. Protein: CASSLGLAGISGANVLTF.

This clonotype showed up many times. The chain links TRBV29-1 to TRBJ2-5, with 9 bases aligning to TRBD2. This CDR3 is 15 amino acids long. From germline, CDR1 is SQVTM and CDR2 ANQGSEA. The trim removed 2 bases at V and 2 bases at J, leaving 6 bases unmatched. In DNA form, the CDR3 reads TGCAGCGTTGAAAGCGGCGGGGGGGTTCAAGAGACCCAGTACTTC. The encoded protein is CSVESGGGVQETQYF.

This clonotype was observed at least ten times. The CDR3 loop reads CAISDFSSYEQYF. The CDR3 DNA is TGTGCCATCAGTGATTTTAGCTCCTACGAGCAGTACTTC. V gene TRBV10-3 combines with J gene TRBJ2-7; D ambiguous. Germline lookup yields CDR1 ENHRY and CDR2 SYGVKD. This CDR3 has 13 amino acids. V was shortened by 3 bases and J by 0 bases, with 6 bases between the two germline ends.

The chain combines TRBV13 with TRBJ1-3; possible D gene TRBD1, 5 bases. Trimming removed 7 bases at V and 2 bases at J, with 12 bases between. This CDR3 region has 14 residues. Germline V CDR1 and CDR2: PRHDT, FYEKMQ (reference sequence). In DNA, the CDR3 is TGTGCCAGCAACTCGCGACAGCCTGGAAACACCATATATTTT. Amino acids: CASNSRQPGNTIYF.

J is TRBJ2-5 and V is TRBV6-5; D may be TRBD2 (5 bases). V lost 2 bases, J lost 2 bases, and 15 bases lay in between. The germline V gene has CDR1 MNHEY and CDR2 SVGAGI. This CDR3 contains 16 residues. This CDR3 is CASSYDTVGLQETQYF. In nucleotides, the CDR3 is TGTGCCAGCAGTTACGATACTGTAGGACTTCAAGAGACCCAGTACTTC.

Points on this clonotype: This may be a read error: a much more frequent sequence differs by one nucleotide. The chain links TRBV10-3 to TRBJ2-1; D remains ambiguous. CDR1 and CDR2 from the germline V gene are ENHRY and SYGVKD. The CDR3 length is 14 residues. Trimming removed 0 bases at V and 7 bases at J, with 10 bases between. As DNA, the CDR3 is TGTGCCATCAGTGAGTCGGCTAACGAGAATGAGCAGTTCTTC. It translates to CAISESANENEQFF.

The rearrangement uses TRBV12-5 and TRBJ2-3; 9 nucleotides line up with TRBD2. The CDR3 runs to 18 residues. Germline V lookup: CDR1 LGHNT, CDR2 FRNRAP. Losses at the gene ends were 1 base for V and 0 bases for J; bases not matched to a gene: 8. The DNA of the CDR3 is TGTGCTAGTGGTTTGGCCCCCAGCGGGGGGCCTAGCACAGATACGCAGTATTTT. Its translation is CASGLAPSGGPSTDTQYF. The whole variable domain, remainder taken from reference TRBV12-5 and TRBJ2-3, is DARVTQTPRHKVTEMGQEVTMRCQPILGHNTVFWYRQTMMQGLELLAYFRNRAPLDDSGMPKDRFSAEMPDATLATLKIQPSEPRDSAVYFCASGLAPSGGPSTDTQYFGPGTRLTVL.

This clonotype was picked up many times. V and J are TRBV28 and TRBJ2-7; the D is unclear. Germline assignment: CDR1 MDHEN and CDR2 SYDVKM. The CDR3 extends over 12 amino acids. Trimming removed 3 bases from V and 2 bases from J, with 5 bases in between. For the CDR3, the DNA is TGTGCCAGCAGTTTCGGTACCTACGAGCAGTACTTC. Protein: CASSFGTYEQYF.

This clonotype has ten or more counts. The chain uses TRBV7-9 and TRBJ2-5; tentatively, D is TRBD2 (7 bases). The CDR3 loop spans 15 amino acids. Trimming cost V 5 bases and J 5 bases, with 18 bases left between them. Germline CDR1 SEHNR, CDR2 FQNEAQ (reference sequence). This CDR3 is CASSLSGGGQETQYF. Written as DNA, the CDR3 is TGTGCCAGCAGCCTATCTGGCGGGGGCCAGGAGACCCAGTACTTC. The full variable domain, with the rest looked up from reference TRBV7-9 and TRBJ2-5, is DTGVSQNPRHKITKRGQNVTFRCDPISEHNRLYWYRQTLGQGPEFLTYFQNEAQLEKSRLLSDRFSAERPKGSFSTLEIQRTEQGDSAMYLCASSLSGGGQETQYFGPGTRLLVL.

This clonotype was observed many times. The chain employs TRBV18 and TRBJ1-2, with TRBD1 identical over 7 bases. With 3 bases clipped from V and 5 bases from J, the junction kept 9 bases outside the gene matches. Germline V gene lookup returns CDR1 KGHSH and CDR2 LQKENI. The CDR3 contains 15 residues. DNA for the CDR3: TGTGCCAGCTCACCTCCCGACAGGGCTGGGTATGGCTACACCTTC. This translates into CASSPPDRAGYGYTF.

Many counts were recorded for this clonotype. The rearrangement links TRBV5-1 to TRBJ2-7, with D possibly being TRBD2 (6 bases). The germline V and J ends were trimmed by 3 bases and 6 bases, with 22 bases remaining between them. The CDR3 runs 16 residues. Germline V gene data show CDR1 as SGHRS and CDR2 as YFSETQ. CDR3 nucleotides: TGCGCCAGCAGCTCGCAAGACGGGAGCCGACGAGCCGAGCAGTACTTC. Translation: CASSSQDGSRRAEQYF.

The chain combines TRBV15 with TRBJ1-4, with TRBD1 identical over 7 bases. The junction had 6 bases not matched to a gene; V was cut back by 3 bases and J by 2 bases. The CDR3 runs 16 residues. CDR1 and CDR2 (germline): LNHNV, YYDKDF (reference sequence). DNA for the CDR3: TGTGCCACCAGCAGTGGACAGACAGGGACTAATGAAAAACTGTTTTTT. Amino acids: CATSSGQTGTNEKLFF.

Remarks on this clonotype: Given a much more abundant clone one base away, this may be a read error. This chain joins TRBV20-1 and TRBJ2-7; 12 nucleotides line up with TRBD2. Germline V gene sequence: CDR1 DFQATT, CDR2 SNEGSKA (reference sequence). The CDR3 extends over 15 amino acids. J lost 2 bases, V lost 2 bases, and 4 bases had no gene match. CDR3 region: CSARMSSGRAYEQYF. Here the CDR3 DNA reads TGCAGTGCTAGAATGTCTAGCGGGAGGGCCTACGAGCAGTACTTC.

Remarks on this clonotype: A read error may be the cause here, since a much bigger clone is one base away. The rearrangement joins TRBV6-1 to TRBJ2-7; 8 positions match TRBD2. This CDR3 contains 13 residues. Unmatched junction bases numbered 10, after V lost 10 bases and J lost 5 bases. Germline V gives CDR1 MNHNS, CDR2 SASEGT. The CDR3 DNA reads as TGTGCCAACCACGGGACTAGTGGGCACGAGCAGTACTTC. Translating it yields CANHGTSGHEQYF.

The rearrangement links TRBV20-1 to TRBJ2-5; 12 nucleotides match TRBD2. Germline-derived CDR1 and CDR2 are DFQATT and SNEGSKA (reference sequence). The trim removed 1 base at V and 3 bases at J, leaving 9 bases unmatched. The CDR3 has 17 amino acids. This CDR3 is CSARVSSGRARKETQYF. For the CDR3, the DNA is TGCAGTGCTAGAGTTTCTAGCGGGAGGGCTCGAAAAGAGACCCAGTACTTC.

This chain joins TRBV7-8 and TRBJ2-3; D tentatively reads TRBD1 or TRBD2 (7 bases each). Per germline, CDR1 SGHVS and CDR2 FQNEAQ. V was pared by 11 bases and J by 3 bases, with 15 bases between. The CDR3 is 13 residues long. Here the CDR3 reads CAGQGGRTDTQYF. In DNA form, the CDR3 reads TGTGCCGGCCAGGGGGGGAGGACAGATACGCAGTATTTT.

The rearrangement links TRBV6-1 to TRBJ1-4, with D hard to call. The CDR3 contains 11 residues. The V gene's germline CDR1 is MNHNS and CDR2 SASEGT. V gave up 6 bases and J gave up 8 bases, with 7 bases separating them. The CDR3 nucleotides are TGTGCCAGCAGGCTCCGGGAAAAACTGTTTTTT. Its protein is CASRLREKLFF.

This clonotype came up once. The chain uses TRBV7-9 and TRBJ2-5, with unresolved D. Germline loops: CDR1 SEHNR, CDR2 FQNEAQ (reference sequence). There are 13 residues in the CDR3. The CDR3 protein is CTNSSGSRETQYF. The CDR3 bases are TGTACCAACAGCTCGGGCAGTCGGGAGACCCAGTACTTC. Using reference TRBV7-9 and TRBJ2-5 for the parts outside the CDR3, the full variable domain is DTGVSQNPRHKITKRGQNVTFRCDPISEHNRLYWYRQTLGQGPEFLTYFQNEAQLEKSRLLSDRFSAERPKGSFSTLEIQRTEQGDSAMYLCTNSSGSRETQYFGPGTRLLVL.

This chain links TRBV28 with TRBJ1-1, with D possibly TRBD1 on 6 matching bases. Trimming shortened V by 10 bases and J by 0 bases, and 12 bases separated the two germline ends. The CDR3 totals 13 residues. Germline CDR1 is MDHEN and CDR2 is SYDVKM. The CDR3 here is CATTYRVNTEAFF. For the CDR3, the DNA is TGTGCCACAACCTACAGGGTGAACACTGAAGCTTTCTTT.

This clonotype has a count of ten or more. This chain links TRBV6-5 with TRBJ2-7; a possible D gene is TRBD1 (6 bases). Trimming stripped 6 bases from V and 0 bases from J, with 18 bases between. CDR3 length equals 16 residues. Germline CDR1 is MNHEY and CDR2 is SVGAGI. CDR3 residues: CASSLGGGLYSYEQYF. CDR3 coding DNA: TGTGCCAGCAGCTTAGGTGGGGGCCTCTACTCCTACGAGCAGTACTTC.

V is TRBV7-9 and J is TRBJ2-5, with 7 bases aligning to TRBD2. The CDR3 totals 11 residues. The J segment lost 11 bases and the V segment lost 1 base, leaving 1 base of the junction unmatched. CDR1 and CDR2 from the germline V gene are SEHNR and FQNEAQ (reference sequence). The CDR3 nucleotides are TGTGCCAGCAGCTTAGGGACTAGTCAGTACTTC. Translating it yields CASSLGTSQYF.

With regard to this clonotype: This may be a read error: a much more frequent sequence differs by one nucleotide. This chain joins TRBV20-1 and TRBJ2-5; D not resolved. This CDR3 has 13 amino acids. The germline gives CDR1 DFQATT, CDR2 SNEGSKA (reference sequence). The DNA for the CDR3 is TGCAGAGCCGGACGAATCCTCTACAATGAGCAGTACTTC. Amino acid sequence: CRAGRILYNEQYF.

Many counts were recorded for this clonotype. The V gene is TRBV20-1, the J gene TRBJ2-3; D gene ambiguous. The CDR3 contains 13 residues. The V gene lost 4 bases and the J gene lost 0 bases, with 8 bases spanning the gap. Looked up from germline, CDR1 is DFQATT and CDR2 is SNEGSKA (reference sequence). The DNA of the CDR3 is TGCAGTGCTACTTGGAGAAGCACAGATACGCAGTATTTT. Residues: CSATWRSTDTQYF.

This clonotype was counted at least ten times. CDR3 amino acids: CAWRRGLATPEQYF. Written as DNA, the CDR3 is TGTGCCTGGAGACGTGGACTAGCGACTCCCGAGCAGTACTTC. The chain is built from TRBV30 and TRBJ2-7; 9 bases agree with TRBD2. Germline CDR1 is GTSNPN and CDR2 is SVGIG (reference sequence). Germline trimming cut 3 bases from V and 6 bases from J; bases unmatched to any gene: 9. The CDR3 loop spans 14 amino acids.

J is TRBJ2-1 and V is TRBV12-3 or TRBV12-4; the match to TRBD2 covers 8 bases. There are 13 residues in the CDR3. J lost 10 bases, V lost 3 bases, and 5 bases had no gene match. In nucleotides, the CDR3 is TGTGCCAGCAGTTTTTGGGGGACTAGAGAGCAGTTCTTC. Protein: CASSFWGTREQFF.